The 20 T cell receptor beta chains below all came from one sample that was sequenced in a study of cytomegalovirus exposure and HLA in healthy donors. Primers for the PCR totalled 60 Vbeta and 13 Jbeta. Only in-frame clones appear in the TCRdb table, and some are missing; sequencing was by immunoSEQ multiplex PCR. The repertoire holds about 140,000 clones, with more than 60% as singletons. The specimen sequenced was PBMCs. The receptors come from a man aged 25 to 40 in good health and CMV-seropositive.

There are a few counts of this clone. This rearrangement joins TRBV7-2 to TRBJ2-7; tentative D call: TRBD1 (6 bases). There are 14 residues in the CDR3. In germline, CDR1 is SGHTA, CDR2 FQGNSA. Trimming took off 6 bases at V and 2 bases at J, with 14 bases between the two ends. The CDR3 region is CASRRTGRAYEQYF. The CDR3 DNA follows: TGTGCCAGCAGACGCACAGGGCGGGCCTACGAGCAGTACTTC.

This clone was found once. The V gene is TRBV7-9, the J gene TRBJ2-7; the D gene is possibly TRBD1 (6 bases). Looked up from germline, CDR1 is SEHNR and CDR2 is FQNEAQ (reference sequence). This CDR3 has 11 amino acids. Trimming took off 3 bases at V and 6 bases at J, with 6 bases between the two ends. DNA of the CDR3: TGTGCCAGCAGCTTGGACAGCGAGCAGTACTTC. It yields the protein CASSLDSEQYF.

This chain uses TRBV18 with TRBJ2-7; 7 bases line up with TRBD1. The J segment lost 2 bases and the V segment lost 3 bases, leaving 4 bases of the junction unmatched. CDR3 length equals 14 residues. In germline, CDR1 is KGHSH, CDR2 LQKENI. DNA of the CDR3: TGTGCCAGCTCACCCCGGGACAGAACCTACGAGCAGTACTTC. The encoded protein is CASSPRDRTYEQYF.

The chain has TRBV27 and TRBJ1-4; possible D gene TRBD1, 5 bases. Deletions cut 6 bases from V and 3 bases from J, with 11 bases between. The CDR3 has 14 amino acids. Germline values: CDR1 MNHEY, CDR2 SMNVEV (reference sequence). CDR3 sequence (DNA): TGTGCCAGCAGAGGGGAGGGCTCTAATGAAAAACTGTTTTTT. Translating it yields CASRGEGSNEKLFF.

This clone has just one count. This chain uses TRBV7-9 with TRBJ1-5; a weak D match, TRBD1 (6 bases). Germline V CDR1 and CDR2: SEHNR, FQNEAQ (reference sequence). The CDR3 length is 12 residues. With 4 bases removed from V and 7 bases from J, the gap between germline ends came to 8 bases. The CDR3 coding sequence is TGTGCCAGCAGCTATCAGGGGCAGCCCCAGCATTTT. Amino acids: CASSYQGQPQHF.

This clone was counted once. The V and J genes are TRBV5-6 and TRBJ2-7; D possibly corresponds to TRBD1 (6 bases). The CDR3 length is 14 residues. CDR1 is SGHDT, CDR2 YYEEEE, per germline. The V and J ends lost 3 bases and 2 bases respectively, with 12 bases between them. The CDR3 bases are TGTGCCAGCAGCTACCGGGACACGACCTACGAGCAGTACTTC. Amino acid sequence: CASSYRDTTYEQYF.

The rearrangement links TRBV6-6 to TRBJ2-7, with D perhaps matching TRBD1 (5 bases). Germline V CDR1 and CDR2: MNHNY, SVGAGI (reference sequence). This CDR3 is 12 amino acids long. V was trimmed by 4 bases and J by 4 bases, leaving 8 bases between them. In DNA form, the CDR3 reads TGTGCCAGCAGTTCAGGGTTGTACGAGCAGTACTTC. Its translation is CASSSGLYEQYF.

This clone was found a few times. The J gene is TRBJ1-4, the V gene TRBV5-1; 7 bases map to TRBD1. In germline, CDR1 is SGHRS, CDR2 YFSETQ. J gave up 3 bases and V 4 bases, and 6 bases lay outside the gene matches. The CDR3 runs to 15 residues. The CDR3 spells CASSQTGVSNEKLFF. CDR3 nucleotide sequence: TGCGCCAGCAGCCAAACAGGGGTCTCTAATGAAAAACTGTTTTTT.

The V gene is TRBV10-1, the J gene TRBJ1-1; 7 nucleotides agree with TRBD1. After removal of 6 bases from V and 1 base from J, the junction contained 5 bases not matched to a gene. The CDR3 runs to 14 residues. From germline, CDR1 is WNHNN and CDR2 SYGVQD (reference sequence). The CDR3 nucleotides read TGCGCCAGCAGACCCGGACAGGAGAACACTGAAGCTTTCTTT. Translated: CASRPGQENTEAFF.

The chain recombines TRBV7-9 with TRBJ1-4; no definite D call. Trimming cost V 2 bases and J 3 bases, with 13 bases left between them. The CDR3 runs 16 residues. CDR1 and CDR2 from the germline V gene are SEHNR and FQNEAQ (reference sequence). CDR3 in DNA: TGTGCCAGCAGCTTAAGCGGGGTCCCGGCTAATGAAAAACTGTTTTTT. It yields the protein CASSLSGVPANEKLFF.

The chain carries TRBV5-1 and TRBJ1-4, with 8 bases lining up with TRBD1. The CDR3 is 13 residues long. CDR1 and CDR2 from the germline V gene are SGHRS and YFSETQ. Trimming took 5 bases from V and 3 from J; bases not matched to a gene: 0. CDR3 sequence: CASRQGANEKLFF. In DNA, the CDR3 is TGCGCCAGCAGACAGGGGGCTAATGAAAAACTGTTTTTT.

This clone was detected a few times. The CDR3 is CAIRGWSGRGQETQYF. In DNA, the CDR3 is TGTGCCATCCGTGGCTGGAGCGGGAGGGGACAAGAGACCCAGTACTTC. The chain combines TRBV10-3 with TRBJ2-5; 10 positions match TRBD2. CDR1 is ENHRY, CDR2 SYGVKD, per germline. The CDR3 has 16 amino acids. The V gene end was trimmed by 8 bases and the J gene end by 2 bases; junction bases not matched to a gene: 11.

This clone turned up a few times. The V and J genes are TRBV5-4 and TRBJ2-7; 7 nucleotides agree with TRBD2. This CDR3 contains 14 residues. Germline V gene data show CDR1 as SGHNT and CDR2 as YYREEE (reference sequence). J gave up 0 bases and V 2 bases, and 2 bases lay outside the gene matches. The CDR3 region is CASSFGGSSYEQYF. The CDR3 DNA reads TGTGCCAGCAGCTTTGGCGGGAGCTCCTACGAGCAGTACTTC.

This clone was seen a few times. The rearrangement uses TRBV5-4 and TRBJ2-1; 13 bases are a match to TRBD2. CDR1 and CDR2 (germline): SGHNT, YYREEE (reference sequence). The V segment lost 4 bases and the J segment 8 bases; nucleotides outside the gene matches: 6. The CDR3 totals 15 residues. The CDR3 loop is CASSKLAGGFDEQFF. The CDR3 region has the DNA TGTGCCAGCAGCAAACTAGCGGGAGGGTTCGATGAGCAGTTCTTC.

The chain carries TRBV5-4 and TRBJ2-1; a weak D match, TRBD1 (5 bases). Germline V gives CDR1 SGHNT, CDR2 YYREEE (reference sequence). Trimming pared 4 bases from V and 3 bases from J, leaving 20 bases between. This CDR3 is 17 amino acids long. DNA for the CDR3: TGTGCCAGCAGCCTCCCCCCACAGGACCTGTACTACAATGAGCAGTTCTTC. Its protein is CASSLPPQDLYYNEQFF. The whole variable domain, filled in from reference TRBV5-4 and TRBJ2-1, reads ETGVTQSPTHLIKTRGQQVTLRCSSQSGHNTVSWYQQALGQGPQFIFQYYREEENGRGNFPPRFSGLQFPNYSSELNVNALELDDSALYLCASSLPPQDLYYNEQFFGPGTRLTVL.

The rearrangement joins TRBV7-9 to TRBJ2-7, with 12 positions matching TRBD2. V lost 5 bases and J lost 4; bases outside the gene matches: 15. Per the germline V gene, CDR1 is SEHNR and CDR2 is FQNEAQ (reference sequence). The CDR3 runs to 18 residues. The CDR3 protein is CASSHLGGRTSGIYEQYF. In nucleotides, the CDR3 is TGTGCCAGCAGCCATTTAGGGGGGCGGACTAGCGGGATTTACGAGCAGTACTTC.

The chain is built from TRBV21-1 and TRBJ2-5; the tabulated D call, TRBD2, remains unverified against the DNA. TRBV21-1 is an annotated pseudogene. This CDR3 is built from 15 residues. The CDR3 bases are TGTGCCAGCAGCAAAACCTACCGAGGGTACGAGACCCAGTACTTC. As protein: CASSKTYRGYETQYF.

This chain links TRBV2 with TRBJ1-2, with D maybe TRBD1 (6 bases). The CDR3 spans 14 residues. Germline loops: CDR1 SNHLY, CDR2 FYNNEI. Between the trimmed V and J ends, which lost 4 bases and 7 bases, there was a span of 16 bases. For the CDR3, the DNA is TGTGCCAGCAGTGGGGGAGGGGGACTGGGTGGCTACACCTTC. This encodes CASSGGGGLGGYTF.

This chain links TRBV29-1 with TRBJ1-1; D not resolved. Germline-derived CDR1 and CDR2 are SQVTM and ANQGSEA. V dropped 6 bases and J dropped 8 bases, with 13 bases sitting between them. The CDR3 sequence is 11 residues long. The CDR3 sequence is CSVDTGREAFF. CDR3 nucleotides: TGCAGCGTAGACACCGGGAGAGAAGCTTTCTTT.

The chain uses TRBV5-4 and TRBJ2-7; no reliable D call. Trimming shortened V by 7 bases and J by 2 bases, and 13 bases separated the two germline ends. The germline V gene encodes CDR1 SGHNT and CDR2 YYREEE (reference sequence). The CDR3 length is 13 residues. The CDR3 here is CASGQESPYEQYF. CDR3 nucleotides: TGTGCCAGCGGTCAAGAGTCCCCCTACGAGCAGTACTTC.